These 29 T cell receptor beta chains were all obtained from the same sample, sequenced in a study of blood T cell repertoires in COVID-19. The table came from immunoSEQ multiplex PCR; TCRdb's copy has only in-frame clones and leaves some out. The table shows about 220,000 clones, with about 80% occurring only once. The sequencing sample was made of peripheral blood. The receptors come from a woman in her sixties with acute or convalescent COVID-19.

Points on this clone: Other DNA sequences of this sample code for an identical CDR3. CDR3 in DNA: TGCAGCGTTGAAGGCAGGGATGGCTACACCTTC. It is translated as CSVEGRDGYTF. The J gene is TRBJ1-2, the V gene TRBV29-1, with a weak D call TRBD1 (5 bases). V was cut by 1 base and J by 6 bases, with 6 bases left in between. From germline, CDR1 is SQVTM and CDR2 ANQGSEA. The CDR3 has 11 residues.

This chain uses TRBV4-2 with TRBJ2-7; D perhaps matches TRBD1 (7 bases). The CDR3 has 15 residues. V was trimmed by 3 bases and J by 3 bases, leaving 15 bases between them. Germline-derived CDR1 and CDR2 are LGHNA and YNFKEQ. The CDR3 is CASSHPGGQVYEQYF. CDR3 nucleotide sequence: TGTGCCAGCAGCCATCCAGGGGGGCAGGTCTACGAGCAGTACTTC.

V gene TRBV7-9 combines with J gene TRBJ2-7, with D perhaps matching TRBD1 (5 bases). The CDR3 is made up of 13 amino acids. Germline CDR1 is SEHNR and CDR2 is FQNEAQ (reference sequence). The ends were cut back, 3 bases at V and 0 bases at J, with 6 bases in the middle. CDR3 coding DNA: TGTGCCAGCAGCTTGGACACCTCCTACGAGCAGTACTTC. It specifies CASSLDTSYEQYF.

The V and J genes are TRBV29-1 and TRBJ1-3, with D uncertain. CDR1 and CDR2 from the germline V gene are SQVTM and ANQGSEA. With 4 bases removed from V and 0 bases from J, the gap between germline ends came to 4 bases. The length of the CDR3 is 12 residues. The CDR3 DNA reads TGCAGCGTTGTCCTCTCTGGAAACACCATATATTTT. It specifies CSVVLSGNTIYF. Together with reference TRBV29-1 and TRBJ1-3, the CDR3 gives the full variable domain: SAVISQKPSRDICQRGTSLTIQCQVDSQVTMMFWYRQQPGQSLTLIATANQGSEATYESGFVIDKFPISRPNLTFSTLTVSNMSPEDSSIYLCSVVLSGNTIYFGEGSWLTVV.

The chain employs TRBV30 and TRBJ1-1, with D possibly TRBD1 on 5 matching bases. This CDR3 contains 13 residues. Germline loops: CDR1 GTSNPN, CDR2 SVGIG (reference sequence). Trimming cost V 2 bases and J 2 bases, with 9 bases left between them. CDR3 sequence (DNA): TGTGCCTGGAGTAGGACACCAAACACTGAAGCTTTCTTT. Protein product: CAWSRTPNTEAFF.

The CDR3 nucleotides read TGTGCCAGCGCCACGGAGGGAGAGACCCAGTACTTC. Amino acid sequence: CASATEGETQYF. The V call is TRBV6-6, the J call TRBJ2-5; a weak D match, TRBD2 (6 bases). CDR3 length: 12 residues. Germline V gives CDR1 MNHNY, CDR2 SVGAGI (reference sequence). V was shortened by 8 bases and J by 4 bases, with 11 bases between the two germline ends.

This chain joins TRBV5-4 and TRBJ2-3; 8 nucleotides align to TRBD2. CDR3 length: 17 residues. The germline gives CDR1 SGHNT, CDR2 YYREEE (reference sequence). V gave up 1 base and J gave up 0 bases; unmatched junction bases: 7. CDR3 bases: TGTGCCAGCAGCTTGAACCGGGGGGGCCTGAGCACAGATACGCAGTATTTT. It specifies CASSLNRGGLSTDTQYF.

V and J are TRBV7-3 and TRBJ2-3; D perhaps matches TRBD2 (6 bases). The V gene lost 1 base and the J gene lost 9 bases, with 11 bases spanning the gap. This CDR3 has 13 residues. Germline CDR1 and CDR2: SGHTA and FQGTGA. DNA of the CDR3: TGTGCCAGCAGCTTAAGGTCGGCGGGGACGCAGTATTTT. This gives the protein CASSLRSAGTQYF.

The CDR3 loop is CASSKDTGYAYNEQFF. The CDR3 DNA reads as TGTGCCAGCAGCAAAGACACAGGGTACGCCTACAATGAGCAGTTCTTC. The chain has TRBV7-2 and TRBJ2-1, with D perhaps TRBD1 (6 bases). CDR1 and CDR2 from the germline V gene are SGHTA and FQGNSA. V was cut by 5 bases and J by 2 bases, with 16 bases left in between. This CDR3 is 16 amino acids long.

The chain combines TRBV19 with TRBJ1-1; no reliable D call. Germline CDR1 LNHDA, CDR2 SQIVND (reference sequence). V shed 6 bases and J shed 1 base, with 9 bases lying between them. The CDR3 totals 13 residues. CDR3 in DNA: TGTGCCAGTAGCTATCTAGGGAACACTGAAGCTTTCTTT. This gives the protein CASSYLGNTEAFF.

V and J are TRBV5-6 and TRBJ1-2; unclear D gene. Trimming shortened V by 3 bases and J by 4 bases, and 4 bases separated the two germline ends. The CDR3 runs 11 residues. Germline V gene lookup returns CDR1 SGHDT and CDR2 YYEEEE. The CDR3: CASSSSYGYTF. The CDR3 coding sequence is TGTGCCAGCAGCTCGAGCTATGGCTACACCTTC.

This clone was seen just once. The rearrangement joins TRBV30 to TRBJ2-3, with D possibly TRBD2 on 7 matching bases. V was pared by 5 bases and J by 5 bases, with 20 bases between. The CDR3 is made up of 15 amino acids. Germline lookup yields CDR1 GTSNPN and CDR2 SVGIG (reference sequence). CDR3 coding DNA: TGTGCCTGGGGAAGATATCGGGGGGCCAGAGATACGCAGTATTTT. This codes for CAWGRYRGARDTQYF.

This clone was detected only once. The chain is built from TRBV4-2 and TRBJ2-3; the D gene is possibly TRBD1 (5 bases). CDR1 is LGHNA, CDR2 YNFKEQ, per germline. Trimming cost V 4 bases and J 6 bases, with 11 bases left between them. The CDR3 extends over 13 amino acids. CDR3 amino acids: CASSPKGVDTQYF. CDR3 in DNA: TGTGCCAGCAGCCCCAAAGGGGTGGATACGCAGTATTTT.

The V call is TRBV15, the J call TRBJ2-7; 12 nucleotides line up with TRBD1. Trimming removed 4 bases from V and 3 bases from J; junction bases left unmatched: 4. This CDR3 is 15 amino acids long. CDR1 LNHNV and CDR2 YYDKDF come from the germline V gene (reference sequence). The CDR3 region has the DNA TGTGCCACCAGCATGGGACAGGGGGCGAGCTACGAGCAGTACTTC. It encodes CATSMGQGASYEQYF.

The gene calls are TRBV4-1 and TRBJ1-5, with 11 positions matching TRBD1. CDR1 MGHRA and CDR2 YSYEKL come from the germline V gene. This CDR3 is built from 16 residues. Trimming at V came to 0 bases and at J to 7 bases, leaving 5 bases not matched to a gene. CDR3 in amino acids: CASSQEGQGAGQPQHF. The CDR3 DNA follows: TGCGCCAGCAGCCAAGAAGGACAGGGGGCAGGACAGCCCCAGCATTTT.

This chain uses TRBV7-9 with TRBJ2-2, with TRBD2 matching over 8 bases. The CDR3 sequence is 14 residues long. Germline-derived CDR1 and CDR2 are SEHNR and FQNEAQ (reference sequence). J gave up 4 bases and V 5 bases, and 3 bases lay outside the gene matches. The CDR3 nucleotides read TGTGCCAGCAGCCCCGGACTAGCCACCGGGGAGCTGTTTTTT. Translating it yields CASSPGLATGELFF.

The chain is built from TRBV18 and TRBJ2-1, with a tentative D call TRBD2 (6 bases). This CDR3 comprises 13 residues. V lost 4 bases to trimming and J lost 10 bases, with 14 bases between them. Per the germline V gene, CDR1 is KGHSH and CDR2 is LQKENI. In nucleotides, the CDR3 is TGTGCCAGCTCACGGTCGGGAGTCGGCGAGCAGTTCTTC. It translates to CASSRSGVGEQFF.

This CDR3 is CASSKGQGNEKLFF. CDR3 DNA sequence: TGTGCCAGCAGTAAGGGACAGGGAAACGAAAAACTGTTTTTT. V and J are TRBV4-2 and TRBJ1-4; 9 nucleotides align to TRBD1. The J segment lost 8 bases and the V segment lost 6 bases, leaving 7 bases of the junction unmatched. The CDR3 covers 14 residues. CDR1 and CDR2 from the germline V gene are LGHNA and YNFKEQ.

The chain employs TRBV30 and TRBJ1-6; D is perhaps TRBD1 (5 bases). Germline CDR1 is GTSNPN and CDR2 is SVGIG (reference sequence). V shed 2 bases and J shed 1 base, with 12 bases lying between them. This CDR3 spans 16 amino acids. DNA for the CDR3: TGTGCCTGGAGTTCCCCGGGGACTTCCTATAATTCACCCCTCCACTTT. The encoded protein is CAWSSPGTSYNSPLHF. Full variable domain (rest looked up from reference TRBV30 and TRBJ1-6): SQTIHQWPATLVQPVGSPLSLECTVEGTSNPNLYWYRQAAGRGLQLLFYSVGIGQISSEVPQNLSASRPQDRQFILSSKKLLLSDSGFYLCAWSSPGTSYNSPLHFGNGTRLTVT.

The chain recombines TRBV28 with TRBJ2-7; the D is unclear. The length of the CDR3 is 12 residues. Germline V CDR1 and CDR2: MDHEN, SYDVKM. The ends were cut back, 2 bases at V and 5 bases at J, with 7 bases in the middle. For the CDR3, the DNA is TGTGCCAGCAGTTTAGCCCTAAACGAGCAGTACTTC. Amino acid sequence: CASSLALNEQYF.

The genes are TRBV27 and TRBJ1-1; D gene uncertain. The germline gives CDR1 MNHEY, CDR2 SMNVEV (reference sequence). V gave up 8 bases and J gave up 0 bases, with 16 bases separating them. This CDR3 spans 15 amino acids. CDR3: CASGTSASVNTEAFF. The CDR3 DNA sequence: TGTGCCAGCGGTACTTCAGCGTCCGTGAACACTGAAGCTTTCTTT.

The rearrangement uses TRBV7-6 and TRBJ2-5; D is uncertain. The germline V gene encodes CDR1 SGHVS and CDR2 FNYEAQ. The CDR3 sequence is 13 residues long. V shed 4 bases and J shed 4 bases, with 10 bases lying between them. CDR3 DNA sequence: TGTGCCAGCAGCTCCCACAGTGCAGAGACCCAGTACTTC. It codes for CASSSHSAETQYF.

This clone appeared a single time. This sequence joins TRBV5-6 and TRBJ2-2; D gene ambiguous. CDR1 SGHDT and CDR2 YYEEEE come from the germline V gene. Trimming took 4 bases from V and 3 from J, leaving 4 bases between them. The CDR3 loop spans 12 amino acids. This chain's CDR3 is CASSLDTGELFF. CDR3 coding DNA: TGTGCCAGCAGCCTAGACACCGGGGAGCTGTTTTTT.

A remark on this clone: A much larger clone lies a single base off, so this may be a read error. The chain recombines TRBV4-1 with TRBJ2-7; TRBD1 aligns across 7 bases. V shed 4 bases, J shed 0 bases, and the junction held 0 bases outside the gene matches. CDR1 and CDR2 (germline): MGHRA, YSYEKL. CDR3 size: 13 residues. As DNA, the CDR3 is TGCGCCAGCAGCCGGGACAGCTCCTACGAGCAGTACTTC. The encoded protein is CASSRDSSYEQYF.

The V call is TRBV18, the J call TRBJ2-1; no reliable D call. The V gene's germline CDR1 is KGHSH and CDR2 LQKENI. This CDR3 contains 12 residues. Between the trimmed V and J ends, which lost 2 bases and 10 bases, there was a span of 9 bases. This CDR3 is CASSPSSLEQFF. The CDR3 DNA reads TGTGCCAGCTCACCAAGCTCGCTCGAGCAGTTCTTC. Complete variable domain (other parts from reference TRBV18 and TRBJ2-1): NAGVMQNPRHLVRRRGQEARLRCSPMKGHSHVYWYRQLPEEGLKFMVYLQKENIIDESGMPKERFSAEFPKEGPSILRIQQVVRGDSAAYFCASSPSSLEQFFGPGTRLTVL.

The rearrangement links TRBV30 to TRBJ1-6; D is undetermined. The CDR3 runs 12 residues. The V gene's germline CDR1 is GTSNPN and CDR2 SVGIG (reference sequence). V lost 4 bases to trimming and J lost 8 bases, with 9 bases between them. CDR3 sequence reads: CAWMEEHSPLHF. The DNA for the CDR3 is TGTGCCTGGATGGAGGAGCATTCACCCCTCCACTTT.

This clone was seen a handful of times. The rearrangement uses TRBV7-9 and TRBJ2-6, with a weak D call TRBD2 (5 bases). V lost 4 bases and J 0 bases, leaving 16 bases between the germline ends. The CDR3 consists of 18 residues. CDR1 is SEHNR, CDR2 FQNEAQ, per germline (reference sequence). CDR3 DNA: TGTGCCAGCAGCTCAACAGAGGGAGAGCTCTCTGGGGCCAACGTCCTGACTTTC. Encoded protein: CASSSTEGELSGANVLTF.

The rearrangement uses TRBV5-5 and TRBJ1-6; 9 nucleotides line up with TRBD1. The V gene end was trimmed by 3 bases and the J gene end by 6 bases; junction bases not matched to a gene: 4. Germline V gives CDR1 SGHKS, CDR2 YYEKEE (reference sequence). This CDR3 spans 15 amino acids. As DNA, the CDR3 is TGTGCCAGCAGCTGGCAGGACAGGGGTAATTCACCCCTCCACTTT. This sequence encodes CASSWQDRGNSPLHF.

The chain joins TRBV7-2 to TRBJ2-2, with D possibly matching TRBD1 (5 bases). This CDR3 is 15 amino acids long. Trimming stripped 5 bases from V and 0 bases from J, with 10 bases between. Germline loops: CDR1 SGHTA, CDR2 FQGNSA. The CDR3 nucleotides read TGTGCCAGCAGCGCGGACATCCCGAACACCGGGGAGCTGTTTTTT. It encodes CASSADIPNTGELFF.